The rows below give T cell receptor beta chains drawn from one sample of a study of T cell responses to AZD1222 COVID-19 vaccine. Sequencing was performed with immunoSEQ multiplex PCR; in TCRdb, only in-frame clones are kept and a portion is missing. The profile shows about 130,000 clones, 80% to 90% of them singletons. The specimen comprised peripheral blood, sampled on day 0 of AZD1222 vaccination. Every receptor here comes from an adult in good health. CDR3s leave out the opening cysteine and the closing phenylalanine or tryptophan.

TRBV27 ATHLGQWGTGELF
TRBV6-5 ASSWAGTVYGYT
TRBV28 ASSSLGPRETQY
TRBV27 ASSKGLDNEKQF
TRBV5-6 ASSRTVGTGAEYEQY
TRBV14 ASSQFKGNSPLH
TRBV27 ASSLYPEYQPQH
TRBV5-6 ASSLGGQGLDTQY
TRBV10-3 AIKGAQNTEAF
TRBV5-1 ASSLGQPRANEKLF
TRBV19 ASSQEAGDEKLF
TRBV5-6 ASTLSGTQY
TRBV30 AWSGLAGGPEQF
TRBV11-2 ASSLDLREPQH
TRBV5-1 ASSSPLAANTGELF
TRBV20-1 SAKALYEQY
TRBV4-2 ASSQTAAGRGKEDTQY
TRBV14 ASSREGMGYGYT
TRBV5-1 ASSLGLAGAGMNTGELF
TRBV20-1 SASAGAEH
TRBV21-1 ASSIPGQTKVRYGYT
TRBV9 ASSGGSGTGDIDTEAF
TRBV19 ASSIDGGGQPQH
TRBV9 ASSVELAGGFANNEQF
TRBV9 ASSVDPIQPQH
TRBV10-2 ASSEYSGEGYNEQF
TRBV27 ASSSHGTGTIYGYT
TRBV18 ASSPARTGEYTPLH
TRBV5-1 ASSYSIDGELF
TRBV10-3 AIRTTDGESGNTIY
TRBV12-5 ASGLVRTEFYEQY
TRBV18 ASSPVTGPTDTQY
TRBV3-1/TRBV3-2 ASSQVSQGAF
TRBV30 AWSEDSTSPLH
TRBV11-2 ASGVDSLSYEQY
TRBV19 ASSIGLASNIQY
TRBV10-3 AIRQTSGGSYNEQF
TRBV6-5 ASSRDGLYEQY
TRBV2 ASTYRVMNTEAF
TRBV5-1 ASSLGLAGETQY
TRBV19 ASSAGPYSNQPQH